This is a list of T cell receptor beta chains from one sample in a study of T cell repertoires in cytomegalovirus infection. One entry per CDR3 protein results from TCRdb running MiXCR on the reads. The sample lists approximately 170,000 distinct CDR3 sequences, about a sixth occurring once. The sample comprised CD8+ T cells from PBMCs. These receptors all stem from a human donor in good health (CMV status not recorded). Some clones in this sample may be carry-over from other donors' samples. The conserved cysteine and the conserved F or W are not part of the CDR3 here.

j_call v_call cdr3_aa
TRBJ2-1 TRBV6-1 ASSVGTGTYNEQF
TRBJ2-1 TRBV6-2/TRBV6-3 ASSYSLRAHQF
TRBJ2-1 TRBV4-3 ASSPGTGRNEQF
TRBJ2-5 TRBV7-8 ASSLGRQETQY
TRBJ1-1 TRBV7-2 ASSLARGRTEAF
TRBJ2-7 TRBV7-6 ASSQAPPGSYEQY
TRBJ1-5 TRBV7-2 ASSSIGEPNQPQH
TRBJ1-3 TRBV7-8 ASSLASGVWGQSGNTIY
TRBJ1-4 TRBV7-6 ASSLGTDSEKLF
TRBJ2-3 TRBV28 ASSSPRGQSGRETTDTQY
TRBJ1-1 TRBV7-2 ASSSSPGVVTEAF
TRBJ2-7 TRBV7-9 ASSPWGGDEQY
TRBJ1-2 TRBV29-1 SVEAGTGDYGYT
TRBJ2-1 TRBV28 ASTPGTSSDEQF
TRBJ2-7 TRBV6-1 ASSEAVGIPYEQY
TRBJ2-5 TRBV11-2 ASSPRGGAHETQY
TRBJ1-1 TRBV7-9 ASSLIPGTAEAF
TRBJ2-5 TRBV6-2/TRBV6-3 ASSYRGTLHTQETQY
TRBJ2-5 TRBV2 ASSDGQSAGGRETQY
TRBJ2-1 TRBV6-6 ASSWDRGHEQF
TRBJ1-1 TRBV12-5 ASGLDVSGTELNNMNTEAF
TRBJ2-7 TRBV12-3/TRBV12-4 ASSLGQHYEQY
TRBJ1-1 TRBV7-8 ASSFGPKAF
TRBJ2-3 TRBV7-8 ASSSTGKEDTQY
TRBJ2-7 TRBV5-6 ASSSDRGRVYEQY
TRBJ1-4 TRBV7-2 ASSFPGQSNEKLF
TRBJ2-1 TRBV2 ASKRQETSSYNEQF
TRBJ1-5 TRBV7-8 ASSHRENQPQH
TRBJ1-5 TRBV24-1 ATSEGRNQPQH
TRBJ2-1 TRBV19 ASANWGNEQF
TRBJ2-5 TRBV11-2 ASSPTSGGARGQY
TRBJ2-7 TRBV28 ASARTGSSYEQY
TRBJ2-5 TRBV6-4 ARVPPRQAGQETQY
TRBJ2-1 TRBV6-2/TRBV6-3 ASSYAGRINNEQF
TRBJ2-1 TRBV11-1 ASAGGTNEQF
TRBJ1-1 TRBV7-3 ASSLKPWRNTEAF
TRBJ1-3 TRBV15 ATFDRGSGNTIY
TRBJ2-7 TRBV6-6 ASNSGQGLAYEQY
TRBJ2-2 TRBV11-2 ASSPGTGTTGELF
TRBJ1-1 TRBV6-2/TRBV6-3 ASSYPITEAF
TRBJ2-1 TRBV7-7 ASSLGGLAGDEQF
TRBJ2-1 TRBV7-8 ASSYQRDEQF
TRBJ2-7 TRBV5-5 ASSHPTGQQY
TRBJ2-5 TRBV11-2 ASSLVGGGPAETQY
TRBJ2-2 TRBV11-2 ASSSGGAGPGELF
TRBJ2-1 TRBV7-9 ASSGKTSGFNEQF
TRBJ2-1 TRBV9 ASSTGALQF
TRBJ1-6 TRBV7-6 ASRDLTGSPLH
TRBJ2-2 TRBV11-2 ASSRSPLSGSLGELF